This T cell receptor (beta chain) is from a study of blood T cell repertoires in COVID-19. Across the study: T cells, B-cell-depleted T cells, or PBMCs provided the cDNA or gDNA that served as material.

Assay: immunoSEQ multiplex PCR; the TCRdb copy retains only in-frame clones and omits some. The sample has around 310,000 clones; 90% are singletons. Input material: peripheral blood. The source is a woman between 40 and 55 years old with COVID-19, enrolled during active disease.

CDR3 in DNA: TGTGCCAGCAGCAAAGAACCCAGGGCTGCTGGGCTCGCAGATACGCAGTATTTT. Its protein product is CASSKEPRAAGLADTQYF. The genes are TRBV27 and TRBJ2-3; D perhaps matches TRBD1 (5 bases). The CDR3 covers 18 residues. Trimming removed 6 bases from V and 4 bases from J, with 26 bases in between. Germline assignment: CDR1 MNHEY and CDR2 SMNVEV (reference sequence).